The 17 T cell receptor beta chains reported below all come from one sample, sequenced in a study of CD8 T cells in Susac syndrome. RNA was extracted with the RNeasy kit, and a quantity of roughly 0.5 to 1 ug was reverse transcribed using random hexamers. One entry per CDR3 protein, called by TCRdb with MiXCR from the immunoSEQ multiplex PCR reads. The data contain 130,000 to 150,000 distinct CDR3 sequences, approximately 95% of them singletons. The sequencing input was CD4+ T cells from PBMCs. These receptors originate from a human donor in good health.

The chain recombines TRBV18 with TRBJ2-7; TRBD1 agrees at 7 bases. This CDR3 spans 14 amino acids. Losses at the gene ends were 1 base for V and 5 bases for J; bases not matched to a gene: 5. Germline V gene lookup returns CDR1 KGHSH and CDR2 LQKENI. CDR3 DNA: TGTGCCAGCTCACCACAGGGGGCTGTAGACGAGCAGTACTTC. Its protein product is CASSPQGAVDEQYF. Full variable domain (remainder filled in from reference TRBV18 and TRBJ2-7): NAGVMQNPRHLVRRRGQEARLRCSPMKGHSHVYWYRQLPEEGLKFMVYLQKENIIDESGMPKERFSAEFPKEGPSILRIQQVVRGDSAAYFCASSPQGAVDEQYFGPGTRLTVT.

The chain combines TRBV12-3 or TRBV12-4 with TRBJ2-7, with TRBD1 matching over 8 bases. With V trimmed by 6 bases and J by 3 bases, 7 bases remained unmatched. The CDR3 runs to 14 residues. CDR3 nucleotides: TGTGCCAGCAGCCCCGTCGACAGGGGCTACGAGCAGTACTTC. Translating it yields CASSPVDRGYEQYF.

The genes are TRBV20-1 and TRBJ2-1, with 8 bases that match TRBD2. CDR1 and CDR2 from the germline V gene are DFQATT and SNEGSKA (reference sequence). CDR3 length: 15 residues. V lost 0 bases and J lost 4; bases outside the gene matches: 5. The CDR3 nucleotides read TGCAGTGCTAGAGAGGGTAGCGGGATTTACAATGAGCAGTTCTTC. This sequence encodes CSAREGSGIYNEQFF.

The J gene is TRBJ2-1, the V gene TRBV2; 7 nucleotides align to TRBD2. The CDR3 extends over 16 amino acids. The germline V gene encodes CDR1 SNHLY and CDR2 FYNNEI. Trimming cost V 2 bases and J 6 bases; bases outside gene matches: 10. CDR3: CASSELGTTPGNEQFF. The CDR3 nucleotides are TGTGCCAGCAGTGAACTTGGGACTACGCCAGGCAATGAGCAGTTCTTC.

The chain combines TRBV29-1 with TRBJ1-1, with TRBD1 matching 9 bases. Trimming removed 6 bases from V and 5 bases from J; junction bases left unmatched: 1. The CDR3 is 11 residues long. Germline V gene lookup returns CDR1 SQVTM and CDR2 ANQGSEA. For the CDR3, the DNA is TGCAGCGTGGACAGGGGAACTGAAGCTTTCTTT. Amino acid sequence: CSVDRGTEAFF.

The V gene is TRBV28, the J gene TRBJ2-5, with D tentatively TRBD1 (6 bases). Germline-derived CDR1 and CDR2 are MDHEN and SYDVKM. Trimming took off 8 bases at V and 4 bases at J, with 17 bases between the two ends. This CDR3 region has 14 residues. The CDR3 loop reads CASRIGQIGETQYF. In DNA, the CDR3 is TGTGCCAGCCGGATCGGACAGATCGGAGAGACCCAGTACTTC.

The chain employs TRBV18 and TRBJ1-1; D is unclear. V was trimmed by 5 bases and J by 1 base, leaving 8 bases between them. The germline CDR1 and CDR2 sequences are KGHSH and LQKENI. The CDR3 runs to 13 residues. The CDR3 protein is CASSLKENTEAFF. The DNA of the CDR3 is TGTGCCAGCTCATTAAAGGAGAACACTGAAGCTTTCTTT. The variable domain in full, completed from reference TRBV18 and TRBJ1-1, reads NAGVMQNPRHLVRRRGQEARLRCSPMKGHSHVYWYRQLPEEGLKFMVYLQKENIIDESGMPKERFSAEFPKEGPSILRIQQVVRGDSAAYFCASSLKENTEAFFGQGTRLTVV.

This chain uses TRBV28 with TRBJ2-5, with no clear D. Trimming cost V 7 bases and J 5 bases, with 17 bases left between them. This CDR3 has 14 residues. The germline gives CDR1 MDHEN, CDR2 SYDVKM. The CDR3 region is CASTLVVRSETQYF. In DNA, the CDR3 is TGTGCCAGCACTTTGGTGGTCAGAAGTGAGACCCAGTACTTC.

The chain links TRBV18 to TRBJ1-2; 7 bases are shared with TRBD1. Losses at the gene ends were 3 bases for V and 3 bases for J; bases not matched to a gene: 7. Germline CDR1 is KGHSH and CDR2 is LQKENI. The CDR3 totals 15 residues. In DNA form, the CDR3 reads TGTGCCAGCTCACCGCAAACAGGGGCCGACTATGGCTACACCTTC. This gives the protein CASSPQTGADYGYTF.

The chain is built from TRBV6-1 and TRBJ2-2, with 7 nucleotides matching TRBD2. J lost 4 bases, V lost 7 bases, and 9 bases had no gene match. The germline V gene has CDR1 MNHNS and CDR2 SASEGT. CDR3 length: 15 residues. CDR3 sequence reads: CASTIGLEGTGELFF. Written as DNA, the CDR3 is TGTGCCAGCACCATAGGACTAGAGGGCACCGGGGAGCTGTTTTTT.

The genes are TRBV28 and TRBJ2-7; D possibly corresponds to TRBD2 (6 bases). V gave up 2 bases and J gave up 7 bases, with 15 bases separating them. Germline CDR1 MDHEN, CDR2 SYDVKM. The CDR3 is 14 residues long. The CDR3 nucleotides read TGTGCCAGCAGTTTAAGGCAGGGAGGCTCGGAGCAGTACTTC. Translating it yields CASSLRQGGSEQYF.

The chain links TRBV9 to TRBJ1-1, with a possible D match to TRBD1 (6 bases). The germline V gene has CDR1 SGDLS and CDR2 YYNGEE. V was clipped by 0 bases and J by 4 bases, with 16 bases between them. CDR3 length: 16 amino acids. The CDR3 protein is CASSVAQGVWGTEAFF. CDR3 nucleotide sequence: TGTGCCAGCAGCGTAGCACAGGGAGTTTGGGGCACTGAAGCTTTCTTT.

The rearrangement links TRBV19 to TRBJ1-1; the match to TRBD1 covers 9 bases. The J segment lost 5 bases and the V segment lost 6 bases, leaving 4 bases of the junction unmatched. The germline V gene has CDR1 LNHDA and CDR2 SQIVND (reference sequence). The CDR3 totals 13 residues. In DNA form, the CDR3 reads TGTGCCAGTAGGCTGACAGGGGGAACTGAAGCTTTCTTT. Translating gives CASRLTGGTEAFF.

The genes are TRBV19 and TRBJ2-1; tentatively, D is TRBD1 (5 bases). The V gene's germline CDR1 is LNHDA and CDR2 SQIVND (reference sequence). V was cut by 3 bases and J by 5 bases, with 14 bases left in between. The CDR3 sequence is 15 residues long. DNA of the CDR3: TGTGCCAGTAGTATGGGGCGCGGTTCGGACAATGAGCAGTTCTTC. Protein product: CASSMGRGSDNEQFF.

About this clonotype: One end of the junction fails to match germline, which may point to a read error. This chain connects TRBV4-1 to TRBJ2-5, with 11 bases fitting TRBD2. This CDR3 contains 18 residues. Germline CDR1 reads MGHRA; CDR2 reads YSYEKL. This CDR3 is CASSQERLAGGHQKTQYF. The CDR3 DNA sequence: TGCGCCAGCAGCCAAGAGAGGCTAGCGGGAGGCCACCAAAAGACCCAGTACTTC.

In this sample, this clonotype turned up a few times. The rearrangement joins TRBV30 to TRBJ2-1, with 9 bases fitting TRBD2. Germline values: CDR1 GTSNPN, CDR2 SVGIG (reference sequence). This CDR3 is built from 15 residues. V lost 0 bases, J lost 8 bases, and 8 bases stayed unmatched. The CDR3 coding sequence is TGTGCCTGGAGTGTAGGTGCGGGAGGGAGAGATGAGCAGTTCTTC. Amino acids: CAWSVGAGGRDEQFF.

This chain joins TRBV30 and TRBJ2-1; possibly TRBD2 for D (5 bases). This CDR3 is 14 amino acids long. CDR1 is GTSNPN, CDR2 SVGIG, per germline (reference sequence). V was cut by 2 bases and J by 5 bases, with 13 bases left in between. CDR3 nucleotide sequence: TGTGCCTGGAGTCCCCATAGCGAGGACAATGAGCAGTTCTTC. Amino acids: CAWSPHSEDNEQFF.